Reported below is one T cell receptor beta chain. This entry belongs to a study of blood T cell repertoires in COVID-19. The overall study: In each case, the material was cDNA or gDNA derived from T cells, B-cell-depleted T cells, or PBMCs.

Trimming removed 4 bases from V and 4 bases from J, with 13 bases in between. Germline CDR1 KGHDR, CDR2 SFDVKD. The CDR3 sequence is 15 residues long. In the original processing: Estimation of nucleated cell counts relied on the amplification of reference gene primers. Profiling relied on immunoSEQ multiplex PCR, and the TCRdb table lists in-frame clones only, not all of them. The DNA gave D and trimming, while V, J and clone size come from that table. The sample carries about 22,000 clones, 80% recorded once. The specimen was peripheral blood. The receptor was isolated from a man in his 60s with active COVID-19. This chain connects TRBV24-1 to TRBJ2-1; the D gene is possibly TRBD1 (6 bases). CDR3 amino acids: CATSDSRRGYNEQFF. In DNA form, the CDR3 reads TGTGCCACCAGTGACTCCCGAAGGGGGTACAATGAGCAGTTCTTC.